Reported below is one T cell receptor beta chain. This record comes from a study of control samples from healthy donors and cancer patients. The ends were cut back, 0 bases at V and 7 bases at J, with 13 bases in the middle. The length of the CDR3 is 15 residues. Germline V gene data show CDR1 as LGHDT and CDR2 as YNNKEL (reference sequence). Generated by immunoSEQ multiplex PCR, the TCRdb table keeps only in-frame clones and is missing some. The table has roughly 450,000 clones, more than 80% seen once. The source is a man in his forties with head and neck cancer. J is TRBJ1-5 and V is TRBV3-1 (or the pseudogene TRBV3-2); tentative D call: TRBD1 (5 bases). Sequencing was carried out using PBMCs. CDR3 sequence: CASSQEPGRSQPQHF. The CDR3 coding sequence is TGTGCCAGCAGCCAAGAACCAGGGAGGAGCCAGCCCCAGCATTTT.